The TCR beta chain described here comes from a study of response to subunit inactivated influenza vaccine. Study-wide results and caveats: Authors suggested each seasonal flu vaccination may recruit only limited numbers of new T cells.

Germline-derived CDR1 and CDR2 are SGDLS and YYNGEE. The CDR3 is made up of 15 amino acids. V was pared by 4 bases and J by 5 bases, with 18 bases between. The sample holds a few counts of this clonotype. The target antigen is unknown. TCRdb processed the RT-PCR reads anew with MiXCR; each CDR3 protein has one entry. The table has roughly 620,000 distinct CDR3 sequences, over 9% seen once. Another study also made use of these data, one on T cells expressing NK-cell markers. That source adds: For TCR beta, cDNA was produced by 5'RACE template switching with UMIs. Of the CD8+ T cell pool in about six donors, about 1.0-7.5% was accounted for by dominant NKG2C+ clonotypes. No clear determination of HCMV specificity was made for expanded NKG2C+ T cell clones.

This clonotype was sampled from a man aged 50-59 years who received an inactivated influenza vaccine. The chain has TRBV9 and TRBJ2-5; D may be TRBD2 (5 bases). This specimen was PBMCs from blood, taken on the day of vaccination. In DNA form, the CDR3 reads TGTGCCAGCAGCCCGAGGACGGGGAACGGGGAGACCCAGTACTTC. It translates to CASSPRTGNGETQYF. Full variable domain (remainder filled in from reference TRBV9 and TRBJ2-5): DSGVTQTPKHLITATGQRVTLRCSPRSGDLSVYWYQQSLDQGLQFLIQYYNGEERAKGNILERFSAQQFPDLHSELNLSSLELGDSALYFCASSPRTGNGETQYFGPGTRLLVL.